This T cell receptor (beta chain) was found in a study of blood T cell repertoires in COVID-19 (dated by TCRdb to 2018 to 2020). Concerning the study at large: Samples covering the acute and convalescent phases of COVID-19 were provided by collaborators in the United States, Italy and Spain. The prospective study material was composed of cDNA or gDNA derived from T cells, B-cell-depleted T cells, or PBMCs. Deeply sampled blood TCRbeta repertoires from subjects exposed to, actively infected with, or recovered from COVID-19 were included in the dataset. The repertoires were released in a freely available public database meant as a resource for research on the immune response to SARS-CoV-2. Samples were obtained from the ongoing ImmuneRACE study (first 160 participants) and from about 1,300 subjects provided by 6 global collaborators. Sample metadata almost always included a de-identified subject ID, COVID-19 status, age in years and sex. Where available, HLA class I and class II types were taken from metadata supplied by the sample provider and were not determined by assay-based typing.

Study-level results and caveats: Clinical and demographic metadata were provided uncurated, with the amount varying by source and participant.

TCRbeta CDR3 regions were amplified from genomic DNA using the immunoSEQ Assay, a bias-controlled multiplex PCR. Turning to the authors' computational methods: The number of nucleated cells in each sample was estimated by amplification of reference gene primers within the assay. Sequence reads were collapsed and filtered to measure the absolute abundance of every unique TCRbeta CDR3 rearrangement. For each sample, productive Simpson clonality was calculated as the square root of Simpson's diversity index over productive rearrangements. Drawn from immuneACCESS, this table holds only the in-frame rearrangements with V and J called that TCRdb kept. Clones are partly lost; checked studies trace under half to an unresolved V gene and leave the rest unexplained. The V and J calls and clone size are taken from that table; D and trimming were inferred from the DNA. Recorded for this sample are some 170,000 clones; 85% to 95% of them occurred a single time. Approximately 2% of the sample belongs to the ten largest clones.

At one collaborating source in Seattle, patients were enrolled during active infection and were followed longitudinally through the course of disease. The collaborating institutions used their own protocols to collect whole blood in K2EDTA tubes. For TCRbeta analysis, collaborators shipped samples as frozen whole blood, isolated PBMCs, or DNA extracted from either of those sample types. About this clone itself: It has no known antigen specificity. No much larger clonotype is one base removed from it; base qualities were not supplied.

Measured from the cysteine to the phenylalanine, the CDR3 is 13 residues long. Just the 39-base CDR3 DNA is kept, in frame starting at base 1. At the junction V is shortened by 6 bases and J by 1 base, with 6 bases in between. From the germline V gene (reference sequence), CDR1 is SEHNR and CDR2 is FQNEAQ. Material for sequencing was peripheral blood. This clonotype was obtained from a woman aged 60-75 years with COVID-19, enrolled during active disease. The chain joins TRBV7-9 to TRBJ2-2; a weak D assignment points to TRBD1 (5 bases agree). The DNA sequence follows: TGTGCCAGCAGTGGACAGAACACCGGGGAGCTGTTTTTT. It translates to CASSGQNTGELFF.